This T cell receptor (beta chain) was profiled in a study of blood T cell repertoires in COVID-19. This CDR3 contains 15 residues. The J segment lost 0 bases and the V segment lost 4 bases, leaving 3 bases of the junction unmatched. The germline CDR1 and CDR2 sequences are SGHNT and YYREEE (reference sequence). The method was immunoSEQ multiplex PCR; TCRdb's version includes in-frame clones alone and lacks a portion of them. This table has hundreds of thousands of clones, about 88% appearing once. Membership in each cohort depended on participant-reported clinical history. Sequenced input: PBMCs or T cells enriched from blood (not recorded which). The chain joins TRBV5-4 to TRBJ1-4, with TRBD1 matching 7 bases. This sequence originates from a young woman who had been exposed to COVID-19. In nucleotides, the CDR3 is TGTGCCAGCAGCCAAACAGGGGCAACTAATGAAAAACTGTTTTTT. This codes for CASSQTGATNEKLFF.